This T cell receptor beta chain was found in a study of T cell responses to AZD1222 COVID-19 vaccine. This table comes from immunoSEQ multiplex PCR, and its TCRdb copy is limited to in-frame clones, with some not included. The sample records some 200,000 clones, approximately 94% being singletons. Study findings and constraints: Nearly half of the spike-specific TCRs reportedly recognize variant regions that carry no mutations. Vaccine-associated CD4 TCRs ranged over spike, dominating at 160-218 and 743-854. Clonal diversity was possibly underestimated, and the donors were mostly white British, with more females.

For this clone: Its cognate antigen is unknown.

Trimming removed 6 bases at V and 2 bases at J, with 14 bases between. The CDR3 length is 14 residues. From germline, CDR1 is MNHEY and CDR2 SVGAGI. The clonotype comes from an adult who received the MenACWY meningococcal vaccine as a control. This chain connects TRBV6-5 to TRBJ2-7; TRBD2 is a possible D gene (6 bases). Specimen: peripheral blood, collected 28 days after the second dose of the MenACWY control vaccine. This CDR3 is CASRLGLEAYEQYF. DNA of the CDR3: TGTGCCAGCAGACTGGGACTCGAAGCCTACGAGCAGTACTTC.